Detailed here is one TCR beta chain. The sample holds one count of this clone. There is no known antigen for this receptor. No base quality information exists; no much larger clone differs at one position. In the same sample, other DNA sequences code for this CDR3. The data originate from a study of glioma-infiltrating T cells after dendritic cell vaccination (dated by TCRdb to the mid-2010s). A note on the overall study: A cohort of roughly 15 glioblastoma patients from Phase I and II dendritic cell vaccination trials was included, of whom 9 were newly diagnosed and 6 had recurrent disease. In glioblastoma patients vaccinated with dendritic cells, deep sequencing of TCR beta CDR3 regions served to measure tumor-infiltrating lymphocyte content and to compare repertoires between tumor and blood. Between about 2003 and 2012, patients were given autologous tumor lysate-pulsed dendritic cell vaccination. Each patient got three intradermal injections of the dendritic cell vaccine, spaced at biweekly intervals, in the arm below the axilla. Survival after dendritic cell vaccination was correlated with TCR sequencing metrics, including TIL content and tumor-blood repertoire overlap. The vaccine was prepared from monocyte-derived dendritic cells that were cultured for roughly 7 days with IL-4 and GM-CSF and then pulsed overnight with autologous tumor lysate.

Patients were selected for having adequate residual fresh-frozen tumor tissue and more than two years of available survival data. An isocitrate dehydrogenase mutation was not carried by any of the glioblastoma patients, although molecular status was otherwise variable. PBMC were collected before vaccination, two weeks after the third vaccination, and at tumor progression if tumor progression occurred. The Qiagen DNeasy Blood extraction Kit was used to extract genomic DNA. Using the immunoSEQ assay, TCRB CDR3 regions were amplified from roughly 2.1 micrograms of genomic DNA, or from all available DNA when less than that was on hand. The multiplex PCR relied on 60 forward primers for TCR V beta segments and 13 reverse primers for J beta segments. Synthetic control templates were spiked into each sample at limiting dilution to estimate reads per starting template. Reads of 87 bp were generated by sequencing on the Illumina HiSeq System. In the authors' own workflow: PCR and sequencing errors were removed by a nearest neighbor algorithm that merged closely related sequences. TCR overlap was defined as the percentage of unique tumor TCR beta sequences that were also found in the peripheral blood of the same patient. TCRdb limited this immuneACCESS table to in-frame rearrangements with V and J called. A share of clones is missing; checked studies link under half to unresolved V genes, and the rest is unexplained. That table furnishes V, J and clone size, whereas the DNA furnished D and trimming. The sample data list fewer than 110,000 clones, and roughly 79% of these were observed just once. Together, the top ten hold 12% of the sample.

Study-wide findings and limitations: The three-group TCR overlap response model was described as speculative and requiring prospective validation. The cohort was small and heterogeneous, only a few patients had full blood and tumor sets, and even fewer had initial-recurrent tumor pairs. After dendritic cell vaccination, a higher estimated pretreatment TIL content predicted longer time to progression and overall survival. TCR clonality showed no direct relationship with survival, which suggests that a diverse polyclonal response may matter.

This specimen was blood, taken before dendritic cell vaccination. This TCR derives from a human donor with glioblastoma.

The CDR3 corresponds to CASSPIAGFGAEAFF. The nucleotide sequence is given as TGTGCCAGCTCGCCGATTGCGGGGTTCGGTGCGGAAGCTTTCTTT. This chain joins TRBV18 to TRBJ1-1, with the D gene too uncertain to name. V loses 6 bases of germline sequence and J loses 8 bases, and the interval between the two ends is 22 bases. The germline V gene specifies KGHSH as CDR1 and LQKENI as CDR2. From the cysteine up to the phenylalanine, the CDR3 has a length of 15 residues. Only the CDR3 portion is preserved as DNA: 45 bases, with reading frame beginning at the first base.